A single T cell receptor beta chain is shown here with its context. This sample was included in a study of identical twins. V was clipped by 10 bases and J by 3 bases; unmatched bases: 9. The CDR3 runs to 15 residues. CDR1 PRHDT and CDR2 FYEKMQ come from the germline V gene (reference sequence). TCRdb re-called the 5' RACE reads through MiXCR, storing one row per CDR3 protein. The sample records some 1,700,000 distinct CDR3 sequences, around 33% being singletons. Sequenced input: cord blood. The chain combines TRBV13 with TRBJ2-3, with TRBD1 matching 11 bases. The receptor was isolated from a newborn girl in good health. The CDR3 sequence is CANSSGTGGTDTQYF. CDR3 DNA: TGTGCCAACAGTTCCGGGACAGGGGGGACAGATACGCAGTATTTT.